This T cell receptor (beta chain) was observed in a study of control samples from healthy donors and cancer patients. This table comes from immunoSEQ multiplex PCR, and its TCRdb copy is limited to in-frame clones, with some not included. The table has 50,000 or so clones, approximately 95% seen once. The sequence derives from a young woman in good health. Input material: blood.

CDR3: CASSPSGGDETQYF. Written as DNA, the CDR3 is TGTGCCAGCTCACCTAGCGGGGGGGACGAGACCCAGTACTTC. This chain links TRBV18 with TRBJ2-5; 11 positions match TRBD2. The trim removed 3 bases at V and 5 bases at J, leaving 2 bases unmatched. Per germline, CDR1 KGHSH and CDR2 LQKENI. This CDR3 spans 14 amino acids. Full variable domain (missing parts from reference TRBV18 and TRBJ2-5): NAGVMQNPRHLVRRRGQEARLRCSPMKGHSHVYWYRQLPEEGLKFMVYLQKENIIDESGMPKERFSAEFPKEGPSILRIQQVVRGDSAAYFCASSPSGGDETQYFGPGTRLLVL.